This entry features one TCR beta chain sequence. Its antigen remains unidentified. These data belong to a study of Tregs in tolerant kidney transplant recipients. Study as a whole: Mixed chimerism was transient after nonmyeloablative marrow transplants from related graft donors. General study findings and limits: In tolerant patients, donor-specific Tregs outgrew total Tregs, suggesting antigen-driven expansion. Changing PCR primers prevented nucleotide comparison between some patients' samples.

Looked up from germline, CDR1 is SGHDN and CDR2 is FVKESK. Trimming took 1 base from V and 1 from J, leaving 13 bases between them. The CDR3 consists of 16 residues. Only in-frame clones appear in the TCRdb table, and some are missing; sequencing was by immunoSEQ multiplex PCR. The table records about 83,000 clones, roughly 98% of them present only once. Source: CD4+ T cells from blood, taken before the transplant. The chain couples TRBV14 to TRBJ2-5; D possibly corresponds to TRBD1 (5 bases). The sequence derives from a human donor who received a combined kidney and bone marrow transplant. The CDR3 loop is CASSQGGLLGQETQYF. The CDR3 DNA reads TGTGCCAGCAGCCAAGGGGGCCTATTGGGCCAAGAGACCCAGTACTTC.